A selection of T cell receptor beta chains follows, all from one sample in a study of blood T cell repertoires in COVID-19. TCRdb's table, derived via immunoSEQ multiplex PCR, lists solely in-frame clones and lacks some. In the table there are approximately 150,000 clones, over 80% of which are singletons. Source material: peripheral blood. All receptors derive from a man between 65 and 85 years old who had recovered from COVID-19. The CDR3 runs from the conserved cysteine through the conserved F or W. A D gene is named only where the DNA matches it firmly. Expanded clones get a size class; other rows say once, few or many, or leave the size out.

d_gene: .; j_gene: TRBJ1-4; v_gene: TRBV7-9; abundance: .; CDR3nt: TGTGCCAGCAGTCGACTCGGGAGTAGGGGTGAAAAACTGTTTTTT; CDR3aa: CASSRLGSRGEKLFF
d_gene: .; j_gene: TRBJ1-3; v_gene: TRBV6-5; abundance: .; CDR3nt: TGTGCCAGCAGTTACTCGGCCAGGCACTCTGGAAACACCATATATTTT; CDR3aa: CASSYSARHSGNTIYF
d_gene: TRBD1; j_gene: TRBJ2-7; v_gene: TRBV27; abundance: .; CDR3nt: TGTGCCAGCAGTAAATGGACAGGGGCCACCTACGAGCAGTACTTC; CDR3aa: CASSKWTGATYEQYF
d_gene: .; j_gene: TRBJ2-1; v_gene: TRBV30; abundance: .; CDR3nt: TGTGCCTGGAGGACCCAAGAGTACGGGTACAATGAGCAGTTCTTC; CDR3aa: CAWRTQEYGYNEQFF
d_gene: .; j_gene: TRBJ2-4; v_gene: TRBV28; abundance: .; CDR3nt: TGTGCCAGCAGTTCGGGTTCGATAGCCAAAAACATTCAGTACTTC; CDR3aa: CASSSGSIAKNIQYF
d_gene: TRBD2; j_gene: TRBJ2-1; v_gene: TRBV2; abundance: once; CDR3nt: TGTGCCAGCAGGGGACTAGCGGGAGGGGGGTACAATGAGCAGTTCTTC; CDR3aa: CASRGLAGGGYNEQFF
d_gene: TRBD2; j_gene: TRBJ2-1; v_gene: TRBV6-4; abundance: .; CDR3nt: TGTGCCAGCACCGGGGTAGCGGGAGAGGGGGACAATGAGCAGTTCTTC; CDR3aa: CASTGVAGEGDNEQFF
d_gene: .; j_gene: TRBJ2-1; v_gene: TRBV5-4; abundance: .; CDR3nt: TGTGCCAGCAGCTTGGTCTTGCGGGCCCACTCCTTCTACAATGAGCAGTTCTTC; CDR3aa: CASSLVLRAHSFYNEQFF
d_gene: TRBD1; j_gene: TRBJ2-2; v_gene: TRBV10-3; abundance: .; CDR3nt: TGTGCCATCAGGGGACAGGGATACACCGGGGAGCTGTTTTTT; CDR3aa: CAIRGQGYTGELFF
d_gene: .; j_gene: TRBJ1-2; v_gene: TRBV5-4; abundance: .; CDR3nt: TGTGCCAGCAGCTTGGAGTCAGATGACTATGGCTACACCTTC; CDR3aa: CASSLESDDYGYTF
d_gene: TRBD1; j_gene: TRBJ1-5; v_gene: TRBV19; abundance: few; CDR3nt: TGTGCCAGTAGTAGACAGGGGGGTGACAATCAGCCCCAGCATTTT; CDR3aa: CASSRQGGDNQPQHF
d_gene: .; j_gene: TRBJ2-3; v_gene: TRBV27; abundance: .; CDR3nt: TGTGCCAGCAGTGCACCGGGATCTTCGAAGAATTTT; CDR3aa: CASSAPGSSKNF
d_gene: .; j_gene: TRBJ1-1; v_gene: TRBV19; abundance: .; CDR3nt: TGTGCCAGTAGTTACAGGGAGAGGCCTGAAGCTTTCTTT; CDR3aa: CASSYRERPEAFF
d_gene: TRBD2; j_gene: TRBJ2-7; v_gene: TRBV29-1; abundance: .; CDR3nt: TGCAGCGCCGGAACCGGGACTATGTTCTCCTACGAGCAGTACTTC; CDR3aa: CSAGTGTMFSYEQYF
d_gene: TRBD2; j_gene: TRBJ2-5; v_gene: TRBV4-1; abundance: .; CDR3nt: TGCGCCAGCAGCCAATTTAGCGGGAGAGGGGAGACCCAGTACTTC; CDR3aa: CASSQFSGRGETQYF
d_gene: TRBD1; j_gene: TRBJ1-4; v_gene: TRBV3-1/TRBV3-2; abundance: few; CDR3nt: TGTGCCAGCTCCCTATGGGGACAGGTAAATGAAAAACTGTTTTTT; CDR3aa: CASSLWGQVNEKLFF
d_gene: TRBD1; j_gene: TRBJ2-4; v_gene: TRBV11-1; abundance: .; CDR3nt: TGTGCCAGCAGCGGGGGACAGGGGAGATCCAAAAACATTCAGTACTTC; CDR3aa: CASSGGQGRSKNIQYF
d_gene: .; j_gene: TRBJ2-1; v_gene: TRBV20-1; abundance: .; CDR3nt: TGCAGTGCTAGGGGCGACAATGAGCAGTTCTTC; CDR3aa: CSARGDNEQFF
d_gene: TRBD2; j_gene: TRBJ2-1; v_gene: TRBV19; abundance: .; CDR3nt: TGTGCCAGTAGTGTGGGACTAGCGGGGACGAATGAGCAGTTCTTC; CDR3aa: CASSVGLAGTNEQFF
d_gene: .; j_gene: TRBJ2-3; v_gene: TRBV7-2; abundance: .; CDR3nt: TGTGCCAGCAGCTCCCTTACGTCCTACGGGTTATCCACAGATACGCAGTATTTT; CDR3aa: CASSSLTSYGLSTDTQYF
d_gene: TRBD2; j_gene: TRBJ2-7; v_gene: TRBV10-1; abundance: .; CDR3nt: TGCGCCAGCAGTGAGGGACTAGCGGGGGTCTACGAGCAGTACTTC; CDR3aa: CASSEGLAGVYEQYF
d_gene: TRBD2; j_gene: TRBJ2-3; v_gene: TRBV5-5; abundance: .; CDR3nt: TGTGCCAGCAGCAACCCCGCCAGCGGGAGGGCCTCGTTAGATACGCAGTATTTT; CDR3aa: CASSNPASGRASLDTQYF
d_gene: .; j_gene: TRBJ2-3; v_gene: TRBV15; abundance: .; CDR3nt: TGTGCCACCAGCAGAGCGACAGGAGAGTTCACAGATACGCAGTATTTT; CDR3aa: CATSRATGEFTDTQYF
d_gene: .; j_gene: TRBJ2-7; v_gene: TRBV7-9; abundance: .; CDR3nt: TGTGCCAGCAGCTTCGACGTAACCATTGGACAGCGTCCGTACTTC; CDR3aa: CASSFDVTIGQRPYF
d_gene: TRBD2; j_gene: TRBJ2-1; v_gene: TRBV7-2; abundance: .; CDR3nt: TGTGCCAGCAGTACTGTAGCGGGAGGACCAATCTACAATGAGCAGTTCTTC; CDR3aa: CASSTVAGGPIYNEQFF
d_gene: .; j_gene: TRBJ1-2; v_gene: TRBV6-5; abundance: once; CDR3nt: TGTGCCAGCTCCAGGGGTTTTCGGGGCTATGGCTACACCTTC; CDR3aa: CASSRGFRGYGYTF
d_gene: TRBD1; j_gene: TRBJ1-4; v_gene: TRBV30; abundance: .; CDR3nt: TGTGCCTGGAGTTCTACCGCGACAGGGGTTAGTGAAAAACTGTTTTTT; CDR3aa: CAWSSTATGVSEKLFF
d_gene: .; j_gene: TRBJ1-1; v_gene: TRBV11-2; abundance: few; CDR3nt: TGTGCCAGCAGAAACAGCCTTGAAGCTTTCTTT; CDR3aa: CASRNSLEAFF